In its sample, the clone carrying this T cell receptor beta chain was seen once. CDR1 is SGHDT, CDR2 YYEEEE, per germline. The CDR3 sequence is 17 residues long. Trimming shortened V by 3 bases and J by 3 bases, and 16 bases separated the two germline ends. The data belong to a study of blood T cell repertoires in COVID-19. Study-wide background: The United States, Italy and Spain supplied acute and convalescent COVID-19 samples. The analysed material was cDNA or gDNA that came from T cells, B-cell-depleted T cells, or PBMCs.

In the original processing: Amplifying reference gene primers gave estimates of nucleated cell counts. TCRdb's table, derived via immunoSEQ multiplex PCR, lists solely in-frame clones and lacks some. The D gene and trimming were derived from the DNA, and the V and J assignments and clone size from that table. The sample records 150,000 to 200,000 clones, roughly 83% being singletons. Seattle's cohort entered during active infection and was followed longitudinally. The sequenced sample was peripheral blood. The TCR originated in a woman in her thirties or forties with COVID-19, enrolled during active disease. This chain uses TRBV5-6 with TRBJ1-6; D is possibly TRBD1 (6 bases). The CDR3 spells CASSSKRDKLYNSPLHF. CDR3 DNA sequence: TGTGCCAGCAGCTCGAAACGGGACAAACTCTATAATTCACCCCTCCACTTT. Full variable domain (outside the CDR3, taken from reference TRBV5-6 and TRBJ1-6): DAGVTQSPTHLIKTRGQQVTLRCSPKSGHDTVSWYQQALGQGPQFIFQYYEEEERQRGNFPDRFSGHQFPNYSSELNVNALLLGDSALYLCASSSKRDKLYNSPLHFGNGTRLTVT.